Following are 8 T cell receptor beta chains from one sample sequenced in a study of radiotherapy plus CTLA-4 blockade in lung cancer. Using immunoSEQ multiplex PCR, the repertoire was profiled, and TCRdb retains in-frame clones only, with some absent. The sample has around 56,000 clones, 65% to 80% seen once. The input for sequencing was peripheral blood, taken from a patient treated with radiotherapy plus ipilimumab. These receptors were obtained from a human donor with non-small cell lung cancer who had a complete response to radiotherapy plus ipilimumab.

This clone was counted once. This sequence joins TRBV21-1 and TRBJ2-7; TRBD2 is the table's D call, not checked against the DNA. TRBV21-1 is labeled a pseudogene. This CDR3 is built from 17 residues. The CDR3 nucleotides read TGTGCCAGCAGCATCTTCCTTCCGGGACTGCTCCCCGGCGAGCAGTACGTC. This encodes CASSIFLPGLLPGEQYV.

The chain couples TRBV18 to TRBJ2-7, with TRBD1 matching over 7 bases. CDR1 is KGHSH, CDR2 LQKENI, per germline. Germline trimming cut 3 bases from V and 0 bases from J; bases unmatched to any gene: 2. This CDR3 comprises 14 residues. The CDR3 reads CASSPGTDSYEQYF. CDR3 coding DNA: TGTGCCAGCTCACCCGGGACAGACTCCTACGAGCAGTACTTC.

This clone showed up just a few times. The chain joins TRBV9 to TRBJ2-1; no clear D. The germline V gene has CDR1 SGDLS and CDR2 YYNGEE. Trimming stripped 0 bases from V and 6 bases from J, with 13 bases between. The CDR3 runs to 15 residues. The chain's CDR3 is CASSVAFPSRNEQFF. Written as DNA, the CDR3 is TGTGCCAGCAGCGTAGCTTTCCCTTCCCGCAATGAGCAGTTCTTC.

Ten or more counts support this clone. The V call is TRBV19, the J call TRBJ1-2; 7 bases line up with TRBD1. This CDR3 is built from 16 residues. CDR1 and CDR2 from the germline V gene are LNHDA and SQIVND (reference sequence). With 6 bases clipped from V and 3 bases from J, the junction kept 13 bases outside the gene matches. As DNA, the CDR3 is TGTGCCAGTAGCAACAAAGGACAGGCCTTGGACTATGGCTACACCTTC. Protein sequence: CASSNKGQALDYGYTF.

V usage is TRBV18 and J usage is TRBJ1-4; weak D call: TRBD1 (5 bases). Trimming removed 3 bases from V and 0 bases from J, with 8 bases in between. CDR1 is KGHSH and CDR2 is LQKENI in the germline V gene. The CDR3 is made up of 15 amino acids. In DNA form, the CDR3 reads TGTGCCAGCTCACCGGAGACAGCAACTAATGAAAAACTGTTTTTT. Protein product: CASSPETATNEKLFF. The whole variable domain, filled in from reference TRBV18 and TRBJ1-4, reads NAGVMQNPRHLVRRRGQEARLRCSPMKGHSHVYWYRQLPEEGLKFMVYLQKENIIDESGMPKERFSAEFPKEGPSILRIQQVVRGDSAAYFCASSPETATNEKLFFGSGTQLSVL.

The chain employs TRBV5-1 and TRBJ1-5; 7 bases align to TRBD1. Germline CDR1 SGHRS, CDR2 YFSETQ. This CDR3 has 19 residues. After removal of 5 bases from V and 6 bases from J, the junction contained 23 bases not matched to a gene. CDR3 bases: TGCGCCAGCAGGCTAACACCAACAAGAACAGGGGTCGGGGGTCAGCCCCAGCATTTT. Translation gives CASRLTPTRTGVGGQPQHF.

In its sample, this clone was seen a few times. Mismatch with germline at one junction end may stem from a read error. The chain couples TRBV7-7 to TRBJ2-1; TRBD2 matches 9 bases. Germline V gives CDR1 SSHAT, CDR2 FNYEAQ (reference sequence). This CDR3 comprises 15 residues. In nucleotides, the CDR3 is TGTGCTAGCAGTCTTAGCGGGAGCGCCTACAATGAGCAGTTCTTC. Its translation: CASSLSGSAYNEQFF.

The V call is TRBV21-1, the J call TRBJ2-7; TRBD2, the D gene given by the table, was not confirmed from the DNA. TRBV21-1 is a documented pseudogene. The length of the CDR3 is 17 residues. The CDR3 region is CASSNAAAEVYSYEQYV. The CDR3 DNA reads TGTGCCAGCAGCAATGCAGCCGCCGAGGTCTACTCCTACGAGCAGTACGTC.